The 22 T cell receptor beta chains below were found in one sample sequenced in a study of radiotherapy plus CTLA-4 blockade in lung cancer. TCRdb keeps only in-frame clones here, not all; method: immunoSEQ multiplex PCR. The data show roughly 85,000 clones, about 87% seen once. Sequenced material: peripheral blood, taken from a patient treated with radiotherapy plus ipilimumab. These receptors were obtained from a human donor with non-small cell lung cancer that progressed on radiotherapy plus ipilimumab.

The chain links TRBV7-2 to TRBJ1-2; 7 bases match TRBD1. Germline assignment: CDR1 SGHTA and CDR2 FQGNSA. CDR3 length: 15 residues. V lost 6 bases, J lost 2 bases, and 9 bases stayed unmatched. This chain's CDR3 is CASSPGRDSNYGYTF. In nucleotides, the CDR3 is TGTGCCAGCAGTCCGGGGCGGGACAGCAACTATGGCTACACCTTC.

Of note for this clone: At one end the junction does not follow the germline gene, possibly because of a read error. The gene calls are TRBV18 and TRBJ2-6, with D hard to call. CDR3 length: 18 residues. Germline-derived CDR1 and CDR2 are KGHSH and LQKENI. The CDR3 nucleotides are TGTGCCAGCTCCCCACTCCTATCTGGAAGCTCTGGGGCCAACGTCCTGACTTTC. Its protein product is CASSPLLSGSSGANVLTF.

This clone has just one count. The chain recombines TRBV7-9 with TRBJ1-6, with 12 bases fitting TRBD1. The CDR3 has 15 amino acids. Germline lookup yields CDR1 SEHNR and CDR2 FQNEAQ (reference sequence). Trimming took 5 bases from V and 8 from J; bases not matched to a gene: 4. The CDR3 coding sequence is TGTGCCAGCAGCCTGGGGACAGGGGGCTATTCACCCCTCCACTTT. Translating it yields CASSLGTGGYSPLHF.

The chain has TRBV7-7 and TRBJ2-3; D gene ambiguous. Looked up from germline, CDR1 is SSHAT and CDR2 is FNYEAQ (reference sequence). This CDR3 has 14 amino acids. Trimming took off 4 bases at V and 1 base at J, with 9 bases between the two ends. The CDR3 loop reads CASSSGPGTDTQYF. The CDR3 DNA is TGTGCCAGCAGCTCCGGACCCGGCACAGATACGCAGTATTTT.

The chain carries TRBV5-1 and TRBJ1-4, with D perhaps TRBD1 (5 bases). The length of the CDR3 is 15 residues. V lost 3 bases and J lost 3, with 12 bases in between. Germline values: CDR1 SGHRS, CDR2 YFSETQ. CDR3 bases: TGCGCCAGCAGCTCTGCAGACAGAGCTAATGAAAAACTGTTTTTT. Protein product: CASSSADRANEKLFF.

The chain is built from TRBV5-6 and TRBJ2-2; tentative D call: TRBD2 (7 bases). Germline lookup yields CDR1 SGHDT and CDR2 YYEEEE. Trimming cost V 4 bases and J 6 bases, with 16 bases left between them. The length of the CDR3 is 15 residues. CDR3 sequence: CASSATGAGAGELFF. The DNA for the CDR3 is TGTGCCAGCAGCGCGACGGGGGCGGGAGCCGGGGAGCTGTTTTTT. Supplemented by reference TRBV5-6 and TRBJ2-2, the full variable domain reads DAGVTQSPTHLIKTRGQQVTLRCSPKSGHDTVSWYQQALGQGPQFIFQYYEEEERQRGNFPDRFSGHQFPNYSSELNVNALLLGDSALYLCASSATGAGAGELFFGEGSRLTVL.

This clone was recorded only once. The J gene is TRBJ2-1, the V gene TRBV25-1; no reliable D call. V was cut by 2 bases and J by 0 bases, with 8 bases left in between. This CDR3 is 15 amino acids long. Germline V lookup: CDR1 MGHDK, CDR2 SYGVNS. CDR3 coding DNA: TGTGCCAGCAGTGAAGCGTCACCCTCCTACAATGAGCAGTTCTTC. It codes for CASSEASPSYNEQFF.

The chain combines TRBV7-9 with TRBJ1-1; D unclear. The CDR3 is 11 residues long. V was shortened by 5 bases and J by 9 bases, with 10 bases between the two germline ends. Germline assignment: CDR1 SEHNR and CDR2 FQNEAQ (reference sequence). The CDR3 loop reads CASSPQRKAFF. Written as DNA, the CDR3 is TGTGCCAGCAGCCCGCAGCGGAAAGCTTTCTTT.

CDR3 DNA: TGTGCCAGCAGCCAAGATAAAGGTAGCTGGGAGACCCAGTACTTC. Encoded protein: CASSQDKGSWETQYF. This sequence joins TRBV14 and TRBJ2-5, with D uncertain. Germline CDR1 reads SGHDN; CDR2 reads FVKESK. There are 15 residues in the CDR3. Trimming shortened V by 0 bases and J by 5 bases, and 13 bases separated the two germline ends.

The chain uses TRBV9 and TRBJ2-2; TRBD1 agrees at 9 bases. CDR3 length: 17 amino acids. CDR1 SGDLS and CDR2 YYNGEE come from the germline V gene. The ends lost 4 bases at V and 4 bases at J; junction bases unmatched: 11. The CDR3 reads CASSPGGGTGFTGELFF. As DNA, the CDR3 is TGTGCCAGCAGCCCTGGAGGGGGGACAGGGTTCACCGGGGAGCTGTTTTTT.

In nucleotides, the CDR3 is TGTGCCAGTAGTATTGGGACTGGATCCTACGAGCAGTACTTC. It is translated as CASSIGTGSYEQYF. The chain combines TRBV19 with TRBJ2-7, with TRBD2 as a possible D gene (6 bases). The CDR3 extends over 14 amino acids. V dropped 3 bases and J dropped 1 base, with 10 bases sitting between them. CDR1 and CDR2 (germline): LNHDA, SQIVND (reference sequence).

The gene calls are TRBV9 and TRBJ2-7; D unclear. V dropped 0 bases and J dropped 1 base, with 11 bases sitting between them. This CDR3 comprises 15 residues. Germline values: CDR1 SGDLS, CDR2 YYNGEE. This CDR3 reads CASSVGLGSSYEQYF. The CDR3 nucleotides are TGTGCCAGCAGCGTAGGTTTAGGCTCTTCCTACGAGCAGTACTTC.

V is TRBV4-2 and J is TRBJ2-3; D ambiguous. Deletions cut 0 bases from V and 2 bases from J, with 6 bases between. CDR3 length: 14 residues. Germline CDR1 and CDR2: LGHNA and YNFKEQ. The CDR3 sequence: CASSQDYYTDTQYF. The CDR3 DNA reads TGTGCCAGCAGCCAAGACTACTACACAGATACGCAGTATTTT.

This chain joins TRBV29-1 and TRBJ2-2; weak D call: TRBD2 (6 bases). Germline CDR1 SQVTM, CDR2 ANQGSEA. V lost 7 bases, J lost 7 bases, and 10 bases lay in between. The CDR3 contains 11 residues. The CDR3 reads CSALTSGELFF. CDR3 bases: TGCAGCGCCTTGACTAGCGGGGAGCTGTTTTTT.

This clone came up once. This chain's CDR3 is CAISERGGLRDTQYF. The CDR3 region has the DNA TGTGCCATCAGTGAACGTGGGGGGTTAAGGGATACGCAGTATTTT. This chain uses TRBV10-3 with TRBJ2-3; possible D gene TRBD2, 6 bases. The CDR3 consists of 15 residues. Germline V gives CDR1 ENHRY, CDR2 SYGVKD. The V gene lost 3 bases and the J gene lost 6 bases, with 16 bases spanning the gap.

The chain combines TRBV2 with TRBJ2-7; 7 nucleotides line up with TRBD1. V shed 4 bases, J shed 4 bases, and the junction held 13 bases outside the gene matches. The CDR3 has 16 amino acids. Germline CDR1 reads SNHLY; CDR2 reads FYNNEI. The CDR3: CASSGLPPGQNYEQYF. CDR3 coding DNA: TGTGCCAGCAGTGGCCTACCTCCGGGACAGAATTACGAGCAGTACTTC.

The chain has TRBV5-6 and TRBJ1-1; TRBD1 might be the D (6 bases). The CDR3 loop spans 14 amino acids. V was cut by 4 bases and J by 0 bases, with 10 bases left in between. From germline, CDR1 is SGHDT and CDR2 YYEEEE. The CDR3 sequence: CASSPGDLNTEAFF. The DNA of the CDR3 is TGTGCCAGCAGCCCAGGGGACCTGAACACTGAAGCTTTCTTT.

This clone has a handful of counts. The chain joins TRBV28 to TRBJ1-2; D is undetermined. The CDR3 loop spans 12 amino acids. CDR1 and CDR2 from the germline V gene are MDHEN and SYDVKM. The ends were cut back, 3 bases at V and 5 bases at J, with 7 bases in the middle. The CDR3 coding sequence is TGTGCCAGCAGTTTGTCTCTGTATGGCTACACCTTC. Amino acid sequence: CASSLSLYGYTF.

In DNA form, the CDR3 reads TGTGCCAGCAGCTTGGGGGCAGACGGCGGCTACACCTTC. Translation gives CASSLGADGGYTF. The chain uses TRBV5-5 and TRBJ1-2; D is unresolved. The CDR3 is 13 amino acids. Germline assignment: CDR1 SGHKS and CDR2 YYEKEE (reference sequence). V was trimmed by 0 bases and J by 8 bases, leaving 11 bases between them.

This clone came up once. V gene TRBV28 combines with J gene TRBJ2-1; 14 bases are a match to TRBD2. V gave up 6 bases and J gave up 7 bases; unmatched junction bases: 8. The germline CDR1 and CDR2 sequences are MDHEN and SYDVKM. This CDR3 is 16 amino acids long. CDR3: CASRLGLAGGGNEQFF. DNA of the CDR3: TGTGCCAGCAGGTTAGGACTAGCGGGGGGTGGGAATGAGCAGTTCTTC.

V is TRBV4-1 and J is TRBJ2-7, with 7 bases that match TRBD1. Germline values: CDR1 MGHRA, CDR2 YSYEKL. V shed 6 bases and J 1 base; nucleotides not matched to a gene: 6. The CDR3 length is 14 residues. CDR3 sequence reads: CASSRRQGSYEQYF. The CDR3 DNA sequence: TGCGCCAGCAGTAGGCGACAGGGTTCCTACGAGCAGTACTTC.

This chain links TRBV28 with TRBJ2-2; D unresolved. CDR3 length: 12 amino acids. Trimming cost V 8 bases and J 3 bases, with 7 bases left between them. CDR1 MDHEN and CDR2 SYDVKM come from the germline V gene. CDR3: CASSGYTGELFF. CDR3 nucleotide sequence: TGTGCCAGCTCTGGGTACACCGGGGAGCTGTTTTTT.